What follows is one TCR beta chain and its context. This entry comes from a study of shared clonotypes between healthy human individuals. The protocol was immunoSEQ multiplex PCR, while the TCRdb copy is restricted to in-frame clones and leaves out a portion. The sample holds some 600,000 clones, approximately 96% seen once. Naive CD8 cells lacked CD45RO, underwent positive selection for CCR7 and left out terminally differentiated effector memory CD45RA+ cells. Sequenced: naive CD8+ T cells sorted from blood. The origin of this receptor is a woman aged 25 to 45 in good health.

CDR3 residues: CASSSYREEGADTQYF. CDR3 DNA: TGTGCCAGCAGTTCCTACAGGGAGGAAGGGGCAGATACGCAGTATTTT. This chain uses TRBV28 with TRBJ2-3; tentatively, D is TRBD1 or TRBD2 (6 bases each). The ends were cut back, 4 bases at V and 4 bases at J, with 18 bases in the middle. CDR1 and CDR2 from the germline V gene are MDHEN and SYDVKM. The CDR3 is made up of 16 amino acids.